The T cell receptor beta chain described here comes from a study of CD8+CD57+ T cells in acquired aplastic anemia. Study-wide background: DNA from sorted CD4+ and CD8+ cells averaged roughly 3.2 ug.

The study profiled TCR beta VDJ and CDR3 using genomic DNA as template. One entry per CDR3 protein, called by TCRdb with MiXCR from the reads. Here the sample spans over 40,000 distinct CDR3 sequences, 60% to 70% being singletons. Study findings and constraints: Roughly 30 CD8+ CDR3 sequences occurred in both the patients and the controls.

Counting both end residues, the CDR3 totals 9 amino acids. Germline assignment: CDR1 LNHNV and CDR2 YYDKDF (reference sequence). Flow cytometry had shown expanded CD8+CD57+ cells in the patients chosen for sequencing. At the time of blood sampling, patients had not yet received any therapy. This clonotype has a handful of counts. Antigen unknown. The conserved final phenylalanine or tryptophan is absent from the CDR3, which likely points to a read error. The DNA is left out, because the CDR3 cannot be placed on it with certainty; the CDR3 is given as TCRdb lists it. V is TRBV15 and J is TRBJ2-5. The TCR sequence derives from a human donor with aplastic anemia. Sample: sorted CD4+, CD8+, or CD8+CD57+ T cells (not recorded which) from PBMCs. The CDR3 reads CATSRDWIG.